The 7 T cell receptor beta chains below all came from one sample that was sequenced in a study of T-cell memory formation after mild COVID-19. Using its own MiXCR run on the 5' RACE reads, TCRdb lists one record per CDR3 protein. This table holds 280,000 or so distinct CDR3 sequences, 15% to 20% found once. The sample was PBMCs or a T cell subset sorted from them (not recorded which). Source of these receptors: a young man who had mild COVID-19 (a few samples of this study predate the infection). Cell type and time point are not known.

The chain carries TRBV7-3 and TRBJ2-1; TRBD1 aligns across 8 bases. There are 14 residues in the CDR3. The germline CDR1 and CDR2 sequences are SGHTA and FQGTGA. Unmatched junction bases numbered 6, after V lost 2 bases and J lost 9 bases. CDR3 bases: TGTGCCAGCAGCTTAGGGACAGGAAATCCTGAGCAGTTCTTC. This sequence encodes CASSLGTGNPEQFF. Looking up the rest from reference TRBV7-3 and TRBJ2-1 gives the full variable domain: GAGVSQTPSNKVTEKGKYVELRCDPISGHTALYWYRQSLGQGPEFLIYFQGTGAADDSGLPNDRFFAVRPEGSVSTLKIQRTERGDSAVYLCASSLGTGNPEQFFGPGTRLTVL.

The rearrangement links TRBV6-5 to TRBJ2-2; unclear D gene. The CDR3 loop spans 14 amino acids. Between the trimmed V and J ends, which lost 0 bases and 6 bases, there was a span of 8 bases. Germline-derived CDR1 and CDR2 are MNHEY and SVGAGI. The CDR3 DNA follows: TGTGCCAGCAGTTACTCGAATCGAGCCGGGGAGCTGTTTTTT. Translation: CASSYSNRAGELFF.

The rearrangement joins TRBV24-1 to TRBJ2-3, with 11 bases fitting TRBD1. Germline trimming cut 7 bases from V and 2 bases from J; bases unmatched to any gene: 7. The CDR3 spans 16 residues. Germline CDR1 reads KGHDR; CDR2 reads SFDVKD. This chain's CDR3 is CATREGTGGNTDTQYF. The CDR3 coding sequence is TGTGCCACCAGAGAAGGGACAGGGGGTAACACAGATACGCAGTATTTT.

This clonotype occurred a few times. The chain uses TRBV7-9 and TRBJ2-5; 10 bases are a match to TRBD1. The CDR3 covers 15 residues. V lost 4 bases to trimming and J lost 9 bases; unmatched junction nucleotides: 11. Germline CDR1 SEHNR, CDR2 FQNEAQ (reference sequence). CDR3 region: CASSWSGQGRRPQYF. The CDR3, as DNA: TGTGCCAGCAGCTGGTCGGGACAGGGGAGGAGGCCCCAGTACTTC.

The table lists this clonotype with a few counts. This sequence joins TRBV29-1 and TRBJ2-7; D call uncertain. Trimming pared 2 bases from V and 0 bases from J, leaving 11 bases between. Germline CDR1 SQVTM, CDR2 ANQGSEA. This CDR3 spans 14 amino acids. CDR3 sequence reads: CSVEQEGNSYEQYF. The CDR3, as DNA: TGCAGCGTTGAACAGGAAGGGAACTCCTACGAGCAGTACTTC.

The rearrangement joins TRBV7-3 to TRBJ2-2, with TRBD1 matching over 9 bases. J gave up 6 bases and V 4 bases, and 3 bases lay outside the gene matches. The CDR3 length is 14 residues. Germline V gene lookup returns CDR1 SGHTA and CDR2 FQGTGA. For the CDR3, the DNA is TGTGCCAGCAGCTCCCGGGACAGGGCCGGGGAGCTGTTTTTT. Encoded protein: CASSSRDRAGELFF.

CDR3 in DNA: TGTGCCAGCAGACGACAGAACACTGAAGCTTTCTTT. The encoded protein is CASRRQNTEAFF. The chain employs TRBV6-2 or TRBV6-3 and TRBJ1-1; D ambiguous. CDR3 size: 12 residues. Germline values: CDR1 MNHEY, CDR2 SVGEGT. V dropped 6 bases and J dropped 1 base, with 6 bases sitting between them.